This record covers a single TCR beta chain. The target antigen is unknown. The data derive from a study of response to subunit inactivated influenza vaccine. Whole-study findings and limits: The study's authors posited that every seasonal influenza vaccination enlists few new T cells.

Trimming shortened V by 6 bases and J by 0 bases, and 12 bases separated the two germline ends. Germline V lookup: CDR1 MDHEN, CDR2 SYDVKM. This CDR3 is 15 amino acids long. TCRdb passed the RT-PCR reads through MiXCR, listing each CDR3 protein once. The sample yields 150,000 to 200,000 distinct CDR3 sequences, 10% to 15% seen once. The same sample was also used in a study of T cells expressing NK-cell markers. That work contributes: cDNA encoding TCR beta was synthesized via 5'RACE template switching incorporating UMIs. With respect to HCMV, most of the eight sequenced donors were seropositive, and one was seronegative. Restriction of sorting to alpha-beta TCR T cells was accomplished in several experiments using an anti-gamma-delta TCR antibody. HCMV specificity of the expanded NKG2C+ T cell clones was not established.

The clonotype originates from a man in his fifties or sixties who received an inactivated influenza vaccine. The sequences come from CD8+ T cells sorted from PBMCs, collected roughly 12 days after vaccination. The chain uses TRBV28 and TRBJ2-1; weak D call: TRBD1 (6 bases). The CDR3 nucleotides are TGTGCCAGCAGGAAGGACAGCCGCTCCTACAATGAGCAGTTCTTC. This codes for CASRKDSRSYNEQFF. Full variable domain (missing parts from reference TRBV28 and TRBJ2-1): DVKVTQSSRYLVKRTGEKVFLECVQDMDHENMFWYRQDPGLGLRLIYFSYDVKMKEKGDIPEGYSVSREKKERFSLILESASTNQTSMYLCASRKDSRSYNEQFFGPGTRLTVL.